The T cell receptor (beta chain) under discussion was sequenced for a study of human T cells and chemical hapten exposure. Noted time point: healthy volunteer bleed at 2 weeks. Unfractionated whole blood was the source from which total RNA was extracted. CDR1 and CDR2 (germline): SQVTM, ANQGSEA. This CDR3 has 10 amino acids. Trimming pared 6 bases from V and 0 bases from J, leaving 2 bases between. This clonotype was counted ten times or more. TCRdb passed the RACE reads through MiXCR, listing each CDR3 protein once. The sample lists roughly 120,000 distinct CDR3 sequences; approximately 9.5% were seen once.

The clonotype was recovered from a male donor in good health. Some clones in this sample may be carry-over from other donors' samples. Material: whole blood. V and J are TRBV29-1 and TRBJ1-1; no clear D. The CDR3 nucleotides read TGCAGCGTCATGAACACTGAAGCTTTCTTT. It is translated as CSVMNTEAFF.